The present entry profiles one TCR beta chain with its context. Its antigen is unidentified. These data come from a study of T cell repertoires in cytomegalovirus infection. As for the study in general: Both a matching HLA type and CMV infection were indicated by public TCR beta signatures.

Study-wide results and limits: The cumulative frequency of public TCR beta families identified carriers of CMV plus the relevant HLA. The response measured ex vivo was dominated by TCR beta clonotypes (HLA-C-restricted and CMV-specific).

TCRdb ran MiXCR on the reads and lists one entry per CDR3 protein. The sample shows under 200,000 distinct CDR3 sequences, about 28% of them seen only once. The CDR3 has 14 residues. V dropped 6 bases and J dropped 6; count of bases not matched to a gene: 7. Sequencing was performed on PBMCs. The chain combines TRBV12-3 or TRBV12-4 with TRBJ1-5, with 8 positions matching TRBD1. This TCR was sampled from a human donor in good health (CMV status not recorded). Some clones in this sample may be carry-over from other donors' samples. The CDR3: CASSHRTGSQPQHF. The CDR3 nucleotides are TGTGCCAGCAGCCATCGGACAGGGAGTCAGCCCCAGCATTTT.